This passage covers 25 T cell receptor beta chains from one sample sequenced in a study of identical twins. TCRdb reprocessed the 5' RACE reads via MiXCR and lists one record per CDR3 protein. The sample holds hundreds of thousands of distinct CDR3 sequences, approximately 18% seen once. The data also belong to a second study, concerning T cells expressing NK-cell markers.

The sequenced material came from PBMCs. These receptor sequences come from a woman aged 18-29 years in good health.

This clonotype appeared many times. The chain recombines TRBV29-1 with TRBJ1-1; D uncertain. Per germline, CDR1 SQVTM and CDR2 ANQGSEA. The V and J ends lost 0 bases and 5 bases respectively, with 16 bases between them. The CDR3 extends over 15 amino acids. The CDR3 loop is CSVEDSWGTGTEAFF. In DNA, the CDR3 is TGCAGCGTTGAAGACAGCTGGGGTACGGGGACTGAAGCTTTCTTT.

The chain joins TRBV30 to TRBJ2-5; 10 positions match TRBD1. The CDR3 is made up of 14 amino acids. The V gene's germline CDR1 is GTSNPN and CDR2 SVGIG (reference sequence). V lost 3 bases and J lost 5; bases outside the gene matches: 6. The CDR3 DNA reads as TGTGCCTGGAGACGACAGGGGGCTGGCGAGACCCAGTACTTC. It encodes CAWRRQGAGETQYF.

This clonotype occurred a few times. The chain uses TRBV5-1 and TRBJ2-3; 7 bases align to TRBD1. Trimming removed 4 bases from V and 2 bases from J; junction bases left unmatched: 10. The CDR3 extends over 16 amino acids. Germline V CDR1 and CDR2: SGHRS, YFSETQ. The CDR3 reads CASSPRQGGATDTQYF. CDR3 DNA: TGCGCCAGCAGCCCCCGACAGGGTGGGGCCACAGATACGCAGTATTTT.

This chain connects TRBV29-1 to TRBJ2-1; TRBD2 agrees at 7 bases. The germline V gene has CDR1 SQVTM and CDR2 ANQGSEA. The CDR3 is made up of 13 amino acids. Trimming removed 7 bases from V and 0 bases from J; junction bases left unmatched: 3. The CDR3 DNA reads as TGCAGCGGGACGGGGGGCTCCTACAATGAGCAGTTCTTC. It yields the protein CSGTGGSYNEQFF.

The V and J genes are TRBV5-5 and TRBJ2-7; TRBD1 might be the D (6 bases). Trimming removed 2 bases at V and 3 bases at J, with 12 bases between. Germline V gene lookup returns CDR1 SGHKS and CDR2 YYEKEE (reference sequence). The CDR3 loop spans 14 amino acids. CDR3: CASSFGGRVYEQYF. CDR3 DNA sequence: TGTGCCAGCAGCTTTGGGGGCCGGGTCTACGAGCAGTACTTC. The whole variable domain, remainder taken from reference TRBV5-5 and TRBJ2-7, is DAGVTQSPTHLIKTRGQQVTLRCSPISGHKSVSWYQQVLGQGPQFIFQYYEKEERGRGNFPDRFSARQFPNYSSELNVNALLLGDSALYLCASSFGGRVYEQYFGPGTRLTVT.

A few counts support this clonotype. The genes are TRBV12-3 or TRBV12-4 and TRBJ1-6; TRBD1 might be the D (5 bases). Between the trimmed V and J ends, which lost 2 bases and 8 bases, there was a span of 7 bases. The CDR3 consists of 13 residues. CDR3: CASSLQGYSPLHF. CDR3 bases: TGTGCCAGCAGTTTACAGGGTTATTCACCCCTCCACTTT.

This clonotype turned up a few times. J is TRBJ2-1 and V is TRBV12-3 or TRBV12-4; 7 bases fit TRBD2. Losses at the gene ends were 3 bases for V and 6 bases for J; bases not matched to a gene: 5. CDR3 length: 14 residues. The CDR3 loop reads CASSLRESLNEQFF. The CDR3 bases are TGTGCCAGCAGTTTGCGGGAGTCCCTCAATGAGCAGTTCTTC.

The chain has TRBV10-3 and TRBJ1-6; 9 bases match TRBD1. CDR3 size: 13 residues. J lost 8 bases, V lost 5 bases, and 1 base had no gene match. Germline CDR1 ENHRY, CDR2 SYGVKD. The CDR3 region has the DNA TGTGCCATCAGTTGGACAGGGGATTCACCCCTCCACTTT. Amino acids: CAISWTGDSPLHF.

The rearrangement uses TRBV11-2 and TRBJ2-5, with TRBD1 matching 8 bases. Germline V gene lookup returns CDR1 SGHAT and CDR2 FQNNGV. V lost 1 base to trimming and J lost 1 base; unmatched junction nucleotides: 11. The CDR3 has 18 residues. CDR3 DNA sequence: TGTGCCAGCAGCTTAGGATTACACGGACAGGGATTCCAAGAGACCCAGTACTTC. Translated: CASSLGLHGQGFQETQYF.

V and J are TRBV7-9 and TRBJ2-2, with 7 nucleotides matching TRBD1. This CDR3 spans 17 amino acids. J gave up 1 base and V 2 bases, and 7 bases lay outside the gene matches. Germline V gene lookup returns CDR1 SEHNR and CDR2 FQNEAQ (reference sequence). This chain's CDR3 is CASSLREGGMNTGELFF. CDR3 coding DNA: TGTGCCAGCAGCTTACGAGAAGGGGGCATGAACACCGGGGAGCTGTTTTTT.

Turning to this clonotype: This may be a read error: a much more frequent sequence differs by one nucleotide. V and J are TRBV27 and TRBJ2-2, with D perhaps being TRBD1 or TRBD2 (5 bases each). The CDR3 runs 13 residues. CDR1 MNHEY and CDR2 SMNVEV come from the germline V gene (reference sequence). Trimming cost V 3 bases and J 6 bases, with 8 bases left between them. The CDR3 loop is CASSFVGAGELFF. For the CDR3, the DNA is TGTGCCAGCAGTTTCGTGGGGGCCGGGGAGCTGTTTTTT.

This clonotype was picked up a small number of times. The J gene is TRBJ2-7, the V gene TRBV12-3 or TRBV12-4, with 7 bases that match TRBD2. J gave up 3 bases and V 0 bases, and 2 bases lay outside the gene matches. This CDR3 comprises 14 residues. This CDR3 is CASSLAGGFYEQYF. The CDR3, as DNA: TGTGCCAGCAGTTTAGCGGGAGGGTTCTACGAGCAGTACTTC.

The chain links TRBV6-2 or TRBV6-3 to TRBJ2-1; a possible D gene is TRBD1 (6 bases). This CDR3 region has 12 residues. Trimming cost V 4 bases and J 9 bases, with 10 bases left between them. Germline CDR1 MNHEY, CDR2 SVGEGT. CDR3: CASSSGQSEQFF. DNA of the CDR3: TGTGCCAGCAGTTCCGGACAGAGTGAGCAGTTCTTC.

In this sample, this clonotype turned up a few times. This chain connects TRBV28 to TRBJ2-3; D not resolved. The CDR3 sequence is 15 residues long. The V end lost 4 bases, the J end lost 5 bases, and 16 bases lay between the germline ends. Germline loops: CDR1 MDHEN, CDR2 SYDVKM. This CDR3 reads CASSSSRIRGDTQYF. DNA for the CDR3: TGTGCCAGCAGTTCCTCTCGTATACGCGGAGATACGCAGTATTTT.

The V gene is TRBV7-2, the J gene TRBJ2-1; D not resolved. The CDR3 runs to 15 residues. V lost 1 base and J 1 base, leaving 8 bases between the germline ends. Germline lookup yields CDR1 SGHTA and CDR2 FQGNSA. The CDR3 loop is CASSLGPVSYNEQFF. For the CDR3, the DNA is TGTGCCAGCAGCTTAGGTCCGGTTTCCTACAATGAGCAGTTCTTC.

This rearrangement joins TRBV2 to TRBJ1-2; D gene unclear. The CDR3 is 13 amino acids. Looked up from germline, CDR1 is SNHLY and CDR2 is FYNNEI. V gave up 3 bases and J gave up 4 bases, with 9 bases separating them. In DNA, the CDR3 is TGTGCCAGCAGTGATCAGGTCCGCTATGGCTACACCTTC. As protein: CASSDQVRYGYTF.

V gene TRBV6-1 combines with J gene TRBJ2-2, with D possibly matching TRBD1 (5 bases). CDR1 is MNHNS, CDR2 SASEGT, per germline. Trimming pared 6 bases from V and 3 bases from J, leaving 11 bases between. There are 14 residues in the CDR3. The CDR3 bases are TGTGCCAGCAGGGCAGGGATGGACACCGGGGAGCTGTTTTTT. Protein product: CASRAGMDTGELFF.

The chain couples TRBV12-3 or TRBV12-4 to TRBJ1-1, with D possibly TRBD1 on 5 matching bases. V lost 6 bases and J 2 bases, leaving 16 bases between the germline ends. The CDR3 sequence is 15 residues long. CDR3 in DNA: TGTGCCAGCAGGTACTCCGGGACGGCTAACACTGAAGCTTTCTTT. This codes for CASRYSGTANTEAFF.

The gene calls are TRBV5-6 and TRBJ2-3; D gene uncertain. CDR3 length equals 12 residues. The V end was cut by 3 bases, the J end by 5 bases, with 7 bases between. From germline, CDR1 is SGHDT and CDR2 YYEEEE. CDR3 loop: CASSSYRDTQYF. The CDR3 DNA reads TGTGCCAGCAGCTCCTATAGAGATACGCAGTATTTT.

The chain carries TRBV6-2 or TRBV6-3 and TRBJ2-7; 11 bases agree with TRBD2. V was pared by 4 bases and J by 1 base, with 3 bases of the junction left unmatched. CDR1 MNHEY and CDR2 SVGEGT come from the germline V gene. The length of the CDR3 is 15 residues. The CDR3 spells CASSLLAGVSYEQYF. In DNA, the CDR3 is TGTGCCAGCAGTTTACTAGCGGGAGTGTCCTACGAGCAGTACTTC.

The rearrangement joins TRBV20-1 to TRBJ2-7, with D perhaps TRBD1 (6 bases). V shed 0 bases and J shed 2 bases, with 11 bases lying between them. CDR3 length equals 14 residues. Per the germline V gene, CDR1 is DFQATT and CDR2 is SNEGSKA (reference sequence). The CDR3: CSAREGTMAYEQYF. For the CDR3, the DNA is TGCAGTGCTAGAGAGGGGACAATGGCCTACGAGCAGTACTTC.

The J gene is TRBJ2-1, the V gene TRBV12-3 or TRBV12-4, with D possibly TRBD2 on 5 matching bases. The length of the CDR3 is 15 residues. Trimming left V 6 bases short and J 2 bases short, with 14 bases between. The CDR3 nucleotides read TGTGCCAGCAGCTTTAGGACTGGAGCCTACAATGAGCAGTTCTTC. Its protein is CASSFRTGAYNEQFF.

The chain couples TRBV10-3 to TRBJ2-5, with 12 positions matching TRBD2. This CDR3 is built from 14 residues. CDR1 is ENHRY and CDR2 is SYGVKD in the germline V gene. V was clipped by 6 bases and J by 3 bases; unmatched bases: 2. CDR3 nucleotides: TGTGCCATCAGACGGACTAGCGGGGAAGAGACCCAGTACTTC. Its translation: CAIRRTSGEETQYF.

This clonotype has only a few counts. The rearrangement uses TRBV11-1 and TRBJ2-3; 15 bases match TRBD2. Germline CDR1 is SGHAT and CDR2 is FQDESV (reference sequence). The V gene end was trimmed by 6 bases and the J gene end by 1 base; junction bases not matched to a gene: 8. This CDR3 region has 18 residues. The CDR3 reads CASRKGLAGGGGTDTQYF. The DNA for the CDR3 is TGTGCCAGCAGAAAGGGACTAGCGGGGGGCGGGGGCACAGATACGCAGTATTTT.

This clonotype showed up just a few times. The genes are TRBV5-1 and TRBJ1-4; no firm D call. V was clipped by 1 base and J by 0 bases, with 7 bases between them. The CDR3 runs to 15 residues. Germline CDR1 is SGHRS and CDR2 is YFSETQ. The CDR3 DNA reads as TGCGCCAGCAGCTTGACAGATCCAACTAATGAAAAACTGTTTTTT. Protein product: CASSLTDPTNEKLFF.